These 8 T cell receptor beta chains share one sample of origin, sequenced in a study of T cell repertoires in cytomegalovirus infection. TCRdb ran MiXCR on the reads and lists one entry per CDR3 protein. The repertoire includes around 900,000 distinct CDR3 sequences, approximately 31% of them detected once, and around 15% sits in the top ten. Their recognized antigens are unknown. The sample here was cultured CD8+ T cells from PBMCs, taken from culture after CMV antigen stimulation. Receptor source: a human donor in good health (CMV status not recorded). Some clones in this sample may be carry-over from other donors' samples.

The chain combines TRBV7-9 with TRBJ2-7; D ambiguous. V lost 6 bases to trimming and J lost 4 bases, with 13 bases between them. CDR1 SEHNR and CDR2 FQNEAQ come from the germline V gene (reference sequence). This CDR3 is built from 13 residues. In DNA, the CDR3 is TGTGCCAGCAGTTCTCCTGAGTCGTACGAGCAGTACTTC. This codes for CASSSPESYEQYF. Filled out from reference TRBV7-9 and TRBJ2-7, the complete variable domain reads DTGVSQNPRHKITKRGQNVTFRCDPISEHNRLYWYRQTLGQGPEFLTYFQNEAQLEKSRLLSDRFSAERPKGSFSTLEIQRTEQGDSAMYLCASSSPESYEQYFGPGTRLTVT.

Comment on this clonotype: Germline and junction disagree at one end, which may indicate a read error. The gene calls are TRBV7-8 and TRBJ2-2; 11 positions agree with TRBD2. This CDR3 spans 14 amino acids. Germline V gene sequence: CDR1 SGHVS, CDR2 FQNEAQ. CDR3 protein: CANSFSGGAYELFF. The CDR3 DNA reads as TGTGCCAACAGCTTTAGCGGGGGGGCCTATGAGCTGTTTTTT. The complete variable domain, with remaining parts taken from reference TRBV7-8 and TRBJ2-2, reads GAGVSQSPRYKVAKRGQDVALRCDPISGHVSLFWYQQALGQGPEFLTYFQNEAQLDKSGLPSDRFFAERPEGSVSTLKIQRTQQEDSAVYLCANSFSGGAYELFFGEGSRLTVL.

This clonotype was seen at least ten times. The chain joins TRBV7-2 to TRBJ2-2, with a weak D call TRBD1 (5 bases). CDR1 is SGHTA, CDR2 FQGNSA, per germline. This CDR3 has 17 amino acids. V was trimmed by 4 bases and J by 0 bases, leaving 15 bases between them. The CDR3, as DNA: TGTGCCAGCAGCTCCAACCTCAGACAGTCGAACACCGGGGAGCTGTTTTTT. This codes for CASSSNLRQSNTGELFF.

The chain recombines TRBV6-1 with TRBJ1-1; the match to TRBD1 covers 11 bases. With 5 bases clipped from V and 0 bases from J, the junction kept 5 bases outside the gene matches. Looked up from germline, CDR1 is MNHNS and CDR2 is SASEGT. This CDR3 has 16 amino acids. DNA for the CDR3: TGTGCCAGCAGTCCCGGGACAGGGGGTCTGAACACTGAAGCTTTCTTT. The encoded protein is CASSPGTGGLNTEAFF.

This clonotype was found many times. The V and J genes are TRBV27 and TRBJ2-3; tentative D call: TRBD1 (6 bases). The CDR3 length is 16 residues. Germline V gene sequence: CDR1 MNHEY, CDR2 SMNVEV (reference sequence). Trimming shortened V by 4 bases and J by 2 bases, and 16 bases separated the two germline ends. This chain's CDR3 is CASSSPNDRHTDTQYF. In DNA, the CDR3 is TGTGCCAGCAGTTCCCCCAACGACAGGCACACAGATACGCAGTATTTT.

In this sample, this clonotype turned up a few times. The chain combines TRBV27 with TRBJ2-1; unclear D gene. Trimming took off 3 bases at V and 6 bases at J, with 9 bases between the two ends. The CDR3 has 13 residues. The germline CDR1 and CDR2 sequences are MNHEY and SMNVEV (reference sequence). CDR3: CASSFFATNEQFF. The CDR3 DNA reads as TGTGCCAGCAGTTTTTTCGCGACCAATGAGCAGTTCTTC.

This clonotype has just a few counts. This rearrangement joins TRBV4-1 to TRBJ2-7, with D perhaps TRBD1 (6 bases). The CDR3 spans 15 residues. Germline CDR1 is MGHRA and CDR2 is YSYEKL. The V end lost 3 bases, the J end lost 0 bases, and 12 bases lay between the germline ends. CDR3 loop: CASSQRDKSSYEQYF. The CDR3 DNA is TGCGCCAGCAGCCAGAGGGACAAGAGCTCCTACGAGCAGTACTTC.

This clonotype appeared a few times. This rearrangement joins TRBV11-3 to TRBJ2-7; 8 bases fit TRBD2. This CDR3 is built from 15 residues. V shed 2 bases and J 4 bases; nucleotides not matched to a gene: 7. Germline-derived CDR1 and CDR2 are SGHNT and YENEEA. In nucleotides, the CDR3 is TGTGCCAGCAGCTTAAGCGGGGGAGGGGGTTACGAGCAGTACTTC. Translating gives CASSLSGGGGYEQYF.